The clone carrying this T cell receptor beta chain appeared many times. Its antigen is not identified. This record belongs to a study of molecular identifiers for immune sequencing clone quantification. Study-wide context: Replicate runs used RNA from 20,000 or 100,000 naive CD8 cells, which was split five ways into aliquots, and four of those aliquots were then sequenced. Findings of the study overall: Jurkat TCR RNA spiked in from one cell reportedly remained identifiable amid around 1 million naive cells.

CD8+CD4-CCR7+CD45RA+ sorting gave the naive CD8 T cells. TCRdb reprocessed the PCR reads via MiXCR and lists one record per CDR3 protein. The sample holds about 640,000 distinct CDR3 sequences; approximately 20% are singletons and the top ten take 0.75% to 0.95%. The CDR3 has 15 residues. V shed 1 base and J shed 4 bases, with 10 bases lying between them. Germline values: CDR1 LNHDA, CDR2 SQIVND (reference sequence). The gene calls are TRBV19 and TRBJ2-2; D may match TRBD1 or TRBD2 (5 bases each). This TCR came from a human donor in good health. Some libraries in this study had Jurkat cell RNA spiked in. The sample was naive CD8+ T cells from blood, with Jurkat cell RNA spiked in. The sample's subset: FACS-sorted CD8+CD4-CCR7+CD45RA+ naive T cells. The CDR3 is CASSIVEGITGELFF. CDR3 nucleotide sequence: TGTGCCAGTAGTATAGTTGAGGGGATCACCGGGGAGCTGTTTTTT. Based on the CDR3 plus reference TRBV19 and TRBJ2-2, the full variable domain is DGGITQSPKYLFRKEGQNVTLSCEQNLNHDAMYWYRQDPGQGLRLIYYSQIVNDFQKGDIAEGYSVSREKKESFPLTVTSAQKNPTAFYLCASSIVEGITGELFFGEGSRLTVL.